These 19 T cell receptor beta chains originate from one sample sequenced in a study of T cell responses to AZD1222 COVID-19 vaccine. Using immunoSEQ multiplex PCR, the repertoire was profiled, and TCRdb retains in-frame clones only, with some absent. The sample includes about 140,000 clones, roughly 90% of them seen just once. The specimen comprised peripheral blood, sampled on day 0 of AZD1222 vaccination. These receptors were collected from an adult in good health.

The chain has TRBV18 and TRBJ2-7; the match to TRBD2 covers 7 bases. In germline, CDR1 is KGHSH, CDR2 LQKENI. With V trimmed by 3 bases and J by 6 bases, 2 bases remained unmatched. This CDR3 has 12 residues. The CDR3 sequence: CASSPAGVEQYF. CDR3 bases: TGTGCCAGCTCACCCGCGGGGGTCGAGCAGTACTTC.

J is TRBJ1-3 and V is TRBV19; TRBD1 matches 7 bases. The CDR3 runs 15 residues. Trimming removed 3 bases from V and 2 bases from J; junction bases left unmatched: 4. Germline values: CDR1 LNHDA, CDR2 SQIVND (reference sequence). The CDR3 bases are TGTGCCAGTAGTATGCGGACAGGAGCTGGAAACACCATATATTTT. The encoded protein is CASSMRTGAGNTIYF.

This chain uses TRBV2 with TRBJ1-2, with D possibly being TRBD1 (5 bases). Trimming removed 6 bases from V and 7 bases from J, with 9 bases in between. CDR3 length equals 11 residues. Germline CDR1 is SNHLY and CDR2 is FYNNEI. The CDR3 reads CASRGAAGYTF. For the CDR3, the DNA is TGTGCCAGCAGAGGGGCGGCTGGCTACACCTTC.

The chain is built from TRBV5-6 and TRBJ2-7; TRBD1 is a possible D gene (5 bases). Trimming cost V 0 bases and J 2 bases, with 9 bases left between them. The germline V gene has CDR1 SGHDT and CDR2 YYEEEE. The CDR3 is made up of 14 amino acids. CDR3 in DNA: TGTGCCAGCAGCTTGGAGGGGCTAGCCTACGAGCAGTACTTC. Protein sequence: CASSLEGLAYEQYF.

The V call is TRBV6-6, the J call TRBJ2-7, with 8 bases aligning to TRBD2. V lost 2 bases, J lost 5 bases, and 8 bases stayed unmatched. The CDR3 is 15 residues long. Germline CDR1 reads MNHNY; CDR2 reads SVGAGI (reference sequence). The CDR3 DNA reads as TGTGCCAGCAGTTACCGGGGGGGAGCTGCCGACGAGCAGTACTTC. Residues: CASSYRGGAADEQYF.

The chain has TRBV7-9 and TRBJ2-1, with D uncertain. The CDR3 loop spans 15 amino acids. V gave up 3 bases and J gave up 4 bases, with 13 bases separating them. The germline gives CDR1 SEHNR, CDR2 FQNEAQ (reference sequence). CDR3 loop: CASSLILAVYNEQFF. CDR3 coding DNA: TGTGCCAGCAGCTTGATTTTAGCCGTTTACAATGAGCAGTTCTTC.

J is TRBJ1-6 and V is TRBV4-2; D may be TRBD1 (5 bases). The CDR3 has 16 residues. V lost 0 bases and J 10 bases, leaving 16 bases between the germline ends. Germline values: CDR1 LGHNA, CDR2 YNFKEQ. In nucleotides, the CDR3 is TGTGCCAGCAGCCAAGATATACAGGTTGTTTCCTCACCCCTCCACTTT. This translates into CASSQDIQVVSSPLHF.

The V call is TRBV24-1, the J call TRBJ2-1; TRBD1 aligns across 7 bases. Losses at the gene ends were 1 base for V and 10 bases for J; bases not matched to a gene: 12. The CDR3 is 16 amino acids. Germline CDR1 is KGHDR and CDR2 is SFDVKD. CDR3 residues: CATSDFGDRQGDEQFF. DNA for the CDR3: TGTGCCACCAGTGATTTTGGGGATCGACAGGGTGACGAGCAGTTCTTC.

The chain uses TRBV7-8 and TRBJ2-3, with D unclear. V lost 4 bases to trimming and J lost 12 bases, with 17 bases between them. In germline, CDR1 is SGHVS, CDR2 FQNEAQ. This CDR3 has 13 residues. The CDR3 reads CASSSSSEMIQYF. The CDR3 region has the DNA TGTGCCAGCAGCTCCTCGTCCGAAATGATACAGTATTTT.

The CDR3 spells CASSPDGDVSNQPQHF. CDR3 DNA: TGCGCCAGCAGCCCCGACGGAGACGTTAGCAATCAGCCCCAGCATTTT. The chain couples TRBV5-1 to TRBJ1-5; D gene ambiguous. This CDR3 region has 16 residues. V lost 4 bases and J 0 bases, leaving 14 bases between the germline ends. Germline CDR1 reads SGHRS; CDR2 reads YFSETQ.

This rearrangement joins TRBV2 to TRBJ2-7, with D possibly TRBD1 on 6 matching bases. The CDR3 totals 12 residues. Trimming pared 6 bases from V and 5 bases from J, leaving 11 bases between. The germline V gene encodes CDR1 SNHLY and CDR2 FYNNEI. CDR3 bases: TGTGCCAGCAGCAGCAGGGGAGACGAGCAGTACTTC. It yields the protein CASSSRGDEQYF.

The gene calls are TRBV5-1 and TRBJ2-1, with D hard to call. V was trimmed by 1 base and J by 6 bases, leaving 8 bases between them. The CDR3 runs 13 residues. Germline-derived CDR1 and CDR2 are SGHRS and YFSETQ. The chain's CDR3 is CASSLRAGNEQFF. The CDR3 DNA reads TGCGCCAGCAGCTTGAGAGCTGGCAATGAGCAGTTCTTC.

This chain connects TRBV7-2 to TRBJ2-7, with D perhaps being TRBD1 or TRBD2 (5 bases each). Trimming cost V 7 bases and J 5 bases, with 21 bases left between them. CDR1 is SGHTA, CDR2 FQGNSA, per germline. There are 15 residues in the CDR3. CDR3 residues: CASNKPGTSLHEQYF. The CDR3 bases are TGTGCCAGCAACAAACCCGGGACCTCCCTCCACGAGCAGTACTTC.

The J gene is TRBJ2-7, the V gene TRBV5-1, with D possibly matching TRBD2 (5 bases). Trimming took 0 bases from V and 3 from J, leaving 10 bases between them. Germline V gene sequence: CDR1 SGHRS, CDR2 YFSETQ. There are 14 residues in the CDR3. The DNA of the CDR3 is TGCGCCAGCAGCTTGGAAGAGGGATACTACGAGCAGTACTTC. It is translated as CASSLEEGYYEQYF.

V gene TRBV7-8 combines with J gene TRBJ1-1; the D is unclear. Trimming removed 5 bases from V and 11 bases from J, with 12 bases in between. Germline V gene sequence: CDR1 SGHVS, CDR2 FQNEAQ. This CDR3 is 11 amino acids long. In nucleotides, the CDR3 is TGTGCCAGCAGCAGCACCCGAGGCGCTTTCTTT. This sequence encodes CASSSTRGAFF.

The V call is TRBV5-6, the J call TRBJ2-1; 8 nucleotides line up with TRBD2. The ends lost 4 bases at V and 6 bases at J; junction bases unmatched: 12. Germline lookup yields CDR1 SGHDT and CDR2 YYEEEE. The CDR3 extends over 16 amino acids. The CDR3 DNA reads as TGTGCCAGCAGCCCCACCGGGACTAGAGGGGGCAATGAGCAGTTCTTC. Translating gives CASSPTGTRGGNEQFF.

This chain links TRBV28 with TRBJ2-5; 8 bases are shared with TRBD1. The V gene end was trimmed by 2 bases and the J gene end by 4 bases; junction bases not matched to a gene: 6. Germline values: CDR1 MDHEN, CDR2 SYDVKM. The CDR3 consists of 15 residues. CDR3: CASSLTDRVGETQYF. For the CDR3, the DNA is TGTGCCAGCAGTTTAACGGACAGGGTGGGAGAGACCCAGTACTTC.

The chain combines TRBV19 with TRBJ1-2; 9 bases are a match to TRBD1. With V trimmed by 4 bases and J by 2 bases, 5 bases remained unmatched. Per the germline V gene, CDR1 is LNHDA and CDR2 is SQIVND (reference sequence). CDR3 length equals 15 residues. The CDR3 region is CASSTTGTGNYGYTF. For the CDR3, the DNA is TGTGCCAGTAGTACCACCGGGACAGGGAACTATGGCTACACCTTC. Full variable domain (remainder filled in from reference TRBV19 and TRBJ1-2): DGGITQSPKYLFRKEGQNVTLSCEQNLNHDAMYWYRQDPGQGLRLIYYSQIVNDFQKGDIAEGYSVSREKKESFPLTVTSAQKNPTAFYLCASSTTGTGNYGYTFGSGTRLTVV.

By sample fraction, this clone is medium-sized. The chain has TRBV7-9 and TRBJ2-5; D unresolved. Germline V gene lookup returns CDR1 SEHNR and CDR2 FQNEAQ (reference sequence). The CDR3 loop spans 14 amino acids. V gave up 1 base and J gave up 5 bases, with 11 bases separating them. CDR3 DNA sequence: TGTGCCAGCAGCTTAGTGTCGCTTCTTGAGACCCAGTACTTC. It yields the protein CASSLVSLLETQYF.